The rows below give T cell receptor beta chains drawn from one sample of a study of radiotherapy plus CTLA-4 blockade in lung cancer. The method was immunoSEQ multiplex PCR; TCRdb's version includes in-frame clones alone and lacks a portion of them. Among tens of thousands of clones listed, 80% to 90% were seen once. Sequenced here: peripheral blood, sampled from a patient treated with radiotherapy plus ipilimumab. These receptors came from a human donor with non-small cell lung cancer who had stable disease on radiotherapy plus ipilimumab. The CDR3 runs from the conserved cysteine through the conserved F or W. The order of the fields is V gene, D gene, J gene, clone size, CDR3 DNA, CDR3 protein. D genes are given only for firm matches. Clone size appears in some rows only: once, few, many, or a class for an expanded clone.

TRBV4-1	.	TRBJ1-2	.	TGTGCCAGCAGCCAAGAGACAGGCACTAACTATGGCTACACCTTC	CASSQETGTNYGYTF
TRBV28	TRBD2	TRBJ2-1	.	TGTGCCAGCAGTTCCCCGACTAGCGAAAACTCCTACAATGAGCAGTTCTTC	CASSSPTSENSYNEQFF
TRBV7-8	.	TRBJ2-7	few	TGTGCCAGCAACCAACAAGGCCCTTCCTACGAGCAGTACTTC	CASNQQGPSYEQYF
TRBV5-5	.	TRBJ2-7	.	TGTGCCAGCAGCATTGGGCCGAACGCCGGCGAGCAGTACTTC	CASSIGPNAGEQYF
TRBV5-1	.	TRBJ2-3	.	TGCGCCAGCAGCGGGACCTCCCCGGTCAGGGATACGCAGTATTTT	CASSGTSPVRDTQYF
TRBV2	.	TRBJ1-4	few	TGTGCCAGCAGTAGGCGTAGGGGTAATGAAAAACTGTTTTTT	CASSRRRGNEKLFF
TRBV28	TRBD1	TRBJ1-5	.	TGTGCCAGCAGTTTACCGGGGACAGGGGCGTTTTATAGCAATCAGCCCCAGCATTTT	CASSLPGTGAFYSNQPQHF
TRBV28	.	TRBJ1-5	.	TGTGCCAGCAGTTTATTCCCACAGCGCAATCAGCCCCAGCATTTT	CASSLFPQRNQPQHF
TRBV6-5	.	TRBJ1-3	few	TGTGCCAGCAGTTACGCAAACACAGGAGCTGGAAACACCATATATTTT	CASSYANTGAGNTIYF
TRBV6-6	.	TRBJ1-1	.	TGTGCCAGCAGTTACCCTACAGGTATCAACACTGAAGCTTTCTTT	CASSYPTGINTEAFF
TRBV29-1	.	TRBJ1-2	.	TGCAGCGTTTCACCAGGACCGACCTATGGCTACACCTTC	CSVSPGPTYGYTF
TRBV14	.	TRBJ1-3	.	TGTGCCAGCAGCCAAGACAGGACATACTCTGGAAACACCATATATTTT	CASSQDRTYSGNTIYF
TRBV28	.	TRBJ1-6	.	TGTGCCAGCAGTTTCCCCTCCTTGGGAAATTCACCCCTCCACTTT	CASSFPSLGNSPLHF
TRBV19	.	TRBJ1-6	.	TGTGCCAGTAGTATCGCGCAGGGAACTTCACCCCTCCACTTT	CASSIAQGTSPLHF
TRBV10-2	.	TRBJ2-1	.	TGCGCCACGAGAGGGCAGTTCAATGAGCAGTTCTTC	CATRGQFNEQFF
TRBV6-5	TRBD1	TRBJ2-7	.	TGTGCCAGCAGTTTGGGACAGGGCTATTTTGAGTACTTC	CASSLGQGYFEYF
TRBV2	TRBD2	TRBJ2-7	.	TGTGCCGGAAGGGGTAGCGGGGGGGCGCCCTACGAGCAGTACTTC	CAGRGSGGAPYEQYF
TRBV4-1	.	TRBJ1-6	few	TGCGCCAGCAGCCGACAGCAGGGTAATTCACCCCTCCACTTT	CASSRQQGNSPLHF
TRBV30	.	TRBJ2-5	.	TGTGCCTGGAGAGGGGGTACCCTGAAGACCCAGTACTTC	CAWRGGTLKTQYF
TRBV19	TRBD2	TRBJ2-7	.	TGTGCCAGTAGTCCTGGGACTACCGCCTACGAGCAGTACTTC	CASSPGTTAYEQYF
TRBV6-5	.	TRBJ1-1	.	TGTGCCAGCAGTTACTCAGGGAGGAACACTGAAGCTTTCTTT	CASSYSGRNTEAFF
TRBV28	.	TRBJ2-5	.	TGTGCCAGCAGTCAGGGCATTCTCGAGAGAGAGACCCAGTACTTC	CASSQGILERETQYF
TRBV28	.	TRBJ1-2	.	TGTGCCCACCGAGGAGGGGACCTCTATGGCTACACCTTC	CAHRGGDLYGYTF
TRBV5-4	TRBD2	TRBJ2-5	few	TGTGCCAGCAGCTTGCCGCTAGCGGGAGAGACCCAGTACTTC	CASSLPLAGETQYF
TRBV6-1	.	TRBJ1-5	.	TGTGCCAGCAGTGAATTGGGGCGGCAGAATCAGCCCCAGCATTTT	CASSELGRQNQPQHF
TRBV6-5	TRBD2	TRBJ2-5	.	TGTGCCAGCAGCCTGACTAGCGGGGGCGGGGAGACCCAGTACTTC	CASSLTSGGGETQYF
TRBV5-1	TRBD1	TRBJ2-7	.	TGCGCCAGCAGCTTGTTACAGTCAGGACAGGGGGCGGACGAGCAGTACTTC	CASSLLQSGQGADEQYF
TRBV6-5	.	TRBJ2-7	once	TGTGCCAGCAGATCCGGGTCGAGCTCCTACGAGCAGTACTTC	CASRSGSSSYEQYF
TRBV6-5	TRBD2	TRBJ2-3	.	TGTGCCAGCAGCTCGACCGGGGGGAATACGCAGTATTTT	CASSSTGGNTQYF
TRBV19	.	TRBJ1-2	few	TGTGCCTCCCAGGGGACACCCTATGGCTACACCTTC	CASQGTPYGYTF
TRBV28	.	TRBJ2-3	.	TGTGCCAGCAGTTTTCTGGACGCAGTGTCTAGCACAGATACGCAGTATTTT	CASSFLDAVSSTDTQYF
TRBV18	TRBD2	TRBJ2-1	.	TGTGCCAGCTCACCGGGACTAGCGGGGGGGCCACGGTCCGATGAGCAGTTCTTC	CASSPGLAGGPRSDEQFF
TRBV5-1	TRBD2	TRBJ2-5	.	TGCGCCAGCGGGGCAGGGACTACTCTGGAGACCCAGTACTTC	CASGAGTTLETQYF
TRBV30	TRBD1	TRBJ1-1	.	TGTGCCTGGGGTTTCACAGGGGACACTGAAGCTTTCTTT	CAWGFTGDTEAFF
TRBV18	TRBD1	TRBJ1-4	few	TGTGCCAGCTCTCCGGACAGGGCCGTCGGGGAACTGTTTTTT	CASSPDRAVGELFF
TRBV5-1	TRBD1	TRBJ2-2	.	TGCGCCAGCAGCTCCGGACAGGGTATTGACACCGGGGAGCTGTTTTTT	CASSSGQGIDTGELFF
TRBV11-2	TRBD2	TRBJ2-2	.	TGTGCCAGCAGCTTGATCGGGCTAGCGGCGAACACCGGGGAGCTGTTTTTT	CASSLIGLAANTGELFF
TRBV28	.	TRBJ1-2	.	TGTGCCAGCAGTGGGCAGGATAGCGGCTACACCTTC	CASSGQDSGYTF
TRBV7-8	.	TRBJ2-1	.	TGTGCCAGCAGCACCTATGGGGGCAATGAGCAGTTCTTC	CASSTYGGNEQFF
TRBV9	TRBD2	TRBJ2-1	.	TGTGCCAGCAGCACTCCGGGACTAGCAGGCGATGAGCAGTTCTTC	CASSTPGLAGDEQFF
TRBV25-1	.	TRBJ1-6	few	TGTGCCAGCAGTGAATCTCGGGGGGGGGTATATAATTCACCCCTCCACTTT	CASSESRGGVYNSPLHF
TRBV5-6	.	TRBJ2-2	once	TGTGCCAGCAGCTTAGGGACCAGGGGCACCGGGGAGCTGTTTTTT	CASSLGTRGTGELFF
TRBV28	.	TRBJ2-7	.	TGTGCCAGCAGGTTACCCCATTCGAGTTACGAGCAGTACTTC	CASRLPHSSYEQYF
TRBV27	.	TRBJ2-3	once	TGTGCCAGCCCTTTTGACAGCACAGATACGCAGTATTTT	CASPFDSTDTQYF